These T cell receptor beta chains were read from a single sample in a study of CD8 T cells in Susac syndrome. Using its own MiXCR run on the immunoSEQ multiplex PCR reads, TCRdb lists one record per CDR3 protein. In the table there are around 77,000 distinct CDR3 sequences, over 90% of which are singletons. The specimen sequenced was CD4+ T cells from PBMCs. The receptors here all came from a human donor with multiple sclerosis. Each CDR3 is given with its conserved first and last residue. The D gene is left open where the match is weak. The listing skips clone size in some rows; elsewhere it reads once, few, many or a size class.

d_gene	v_gene	j_gene	abundance	CDR3aa	CDR3nt
TRBD1	TRBV27	TRBJ2-5	.	CASRSTGGWETQYF	TGTGCCAGCAGATCGACAGGGGGCTGGGAGACCCAGTACTTC
.	TRBV3-1	TRBJ2-3	.	CASSHRGSTDTQYF	TGTGCCAGCAGCCACCGGGGCAGCACAGATACGCAGTATTTT
.	TRBV20-1	TRBJ1-5	.	CSAQGSGNQPQHF	TGCAGTGCTCAGGGCTCGGGCAATCAGCCCCAGCATTTT
.	TRBV7-9	TRBJ2-7	.	CASSLSFQDKDLREQYF	TGTGCCAGCAGCTTAAGTTTCCAGGACAAGGATCTTCGGGAGCAGTACTTC
.	TRBV5-5	TRBJ1-2	.	CASSFFPENYGYTF	TGTGCCAGCAGCTTTTTCCCAGAGAACTATGGCTACACCTTC
TRBD1	TRBV12-3/TRBV12-4	TRBJ2-5	.	CASSLEGTGGGKTQYF	TGTGCCAGCAGTTTAGAAGGGACAGGGGGAGGAAAGACCCAGTACTTC
TRBD2	TRBV7-9	TRBJ2-1	.	CASSFGSGGAYNEQFF	TGTGCCAGCAGCTTTGGTAGCGGGGGGGCCTACAATGAGCAGTTCTTC
TRBD1	TRBV6-6	TRBJ2-7	.	CASRTGTGGSYEQYF	TGTGCCAGCAGGACCGGGACAGGGGGTTCCTACGAGCAGTACTTC
.	TRBV9	TRBJ2-3	.	CASSVLPDSTDTQYF	TGTGCCAGCAGCGTCTTGCCGGATAGCACAGATACGCAGTATTTT
TRBD2	TRBV6-2/TRBV6-3	TRBJ2-5	once	CASSYHTSGQETQYF	TGTGCCAGCAGTTACCATACTAGCGGCCAAGAGACCCAGTACTTC
.	TRBV3-1	TRBJ2-5	.	CASSRLDGETQYF	TGTGCCAGCAGCCGATTGGACGGGGAGACCCAGTACTTC